This TCR beta chain stems from a study of naive and memory T cell subsets. The study's findings and limits: Over 85% of naive TCR sequences appeared only once, unlike memory subsets.

This clonotype was seen more than once but under ten times. Its antigen is unknown. Both TRBC1 and TRBC2 were covered by a beta constant-region primer of two equimolar oligonucleotides. Four rounds of PCR amplified the ligated cDNA using nested alpha and beta constant-region primers plus SP2. TCRdb fed the UMI-ligation and nested PCR reads into MiXCR, producing one record per CDR3 protein. The sample has about 82,000 distinct CDR3 sequences, about 8.2% seen once; the top ten hold 1.2%. J gave up 6 bases and V 6 bases, and 14 bases lay outside the gene matches. The germline CDR1 and CDR2 sequences are SGHVS and FQNEAQ. CDR3 length: 16 amino acids.

The chain carries TRBV7-8 and TRBJ2-7; 10 positions match TRBD1. Sequenced input: naive CD8+ T cells from blood. This sequence was found in a human donor in good health. DNA for the CDR3: TGTGCCAGCAGTAAAGAAATCGGGACAGGGGATTTCGAGCAGTACTTC. It encodes CASSKEIGTGDFEQYF.